This TCR beta chain comes out of a study of T-cell reconstitution after alpha-beta-depleted transplantation in children. Trimming shortened V by 6 bases and J by 3 bases, and 14 bases separated the two germline ends. The germline CDR1 and CDR2 sequences are SGHAT and FQDESV (reference sequence). This CDR3 spans 14 amino acids. This sample's TCRbeta library carried unique molecular identifier barcodes. MiXCR was run by TCRdb on the PCR reads, yielding one entry per CDR3 protein. The sample includes 500,000 to 600,000 distinct CDR3 sequences, around 16% seen only once; the top ten take about 3.1%. This TCR derives from a human donor who donated a stem cell graft to a child with acute lymphoblastic leukemia. Sequences were derived from PBMCs from the stem cell graft donor, sampled from the stem cell graft. The gene calls are TRBV11-1 and TRBJ1-1, with D unresolved. CDR3 in DNA: TGTGCCAGCAGGGTGACGGACCTTTACACTGAAGCTTTCTTT. Encoded protein: CASRVTDLYTEAFF.